This T cell receptor beta chain is from a study of T cells in Graves' hyperthyroidism and ophthalmopathy. Study overall: Peripheral blood was taken when the disease was first diagnosed, before any treatment began.

This clonotype was counted a few times. What was amplified from RNA transcripts were TCR beta CDR3 regions. Researchers ran a first-round RT-PCR on the TCR CDR3 using the HTBI primer set. TCRdb fed the multiplex PCR reads into MiXCR, producing one record per CDR3 protein. The sample lists approximately 400,000 distinct CDR3 sequences; roughly 25% were seen once. Germline CDR1 is SNHLY and CDR2 is FYNNEI. The CDR3 runs 14 residues. V lost 4 bases, J lost 4 bases, and 13 bases lay in between. Diagnostic assessment was based on clinical symptoms, serum thyroxine and TRAb, thyroid ultrasound and orbital computed tomography. More than 8 ml fresh peripheral blood yielded the PBMCs.

The chain is built from TRBV2 and TRBJ1-2, with no clear D. The clonotype originates from a man aged 50 to 60 with Graves' hyperthyroidism. Specimen: blood. In DNA form, the CDR3 reads TGTGCCAGCAGTGTACGCGGGCTATCCTATGGCTACACCTTC. This encodes CASSVRGLSYGYTF.